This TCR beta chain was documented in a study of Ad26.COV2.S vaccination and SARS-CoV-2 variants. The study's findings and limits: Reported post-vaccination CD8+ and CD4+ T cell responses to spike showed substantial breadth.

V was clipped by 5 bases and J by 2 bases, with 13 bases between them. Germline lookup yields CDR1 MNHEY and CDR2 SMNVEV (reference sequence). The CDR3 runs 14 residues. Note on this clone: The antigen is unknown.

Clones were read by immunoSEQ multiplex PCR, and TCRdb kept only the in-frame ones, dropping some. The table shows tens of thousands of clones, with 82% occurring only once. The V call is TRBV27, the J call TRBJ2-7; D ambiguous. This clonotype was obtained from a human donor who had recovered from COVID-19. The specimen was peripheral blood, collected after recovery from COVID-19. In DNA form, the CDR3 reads TGTGCCAGCAGTGTCTCCAGGTTTACCTACGAGCAGTACTTC. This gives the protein CASSVSRFTYEQYF.